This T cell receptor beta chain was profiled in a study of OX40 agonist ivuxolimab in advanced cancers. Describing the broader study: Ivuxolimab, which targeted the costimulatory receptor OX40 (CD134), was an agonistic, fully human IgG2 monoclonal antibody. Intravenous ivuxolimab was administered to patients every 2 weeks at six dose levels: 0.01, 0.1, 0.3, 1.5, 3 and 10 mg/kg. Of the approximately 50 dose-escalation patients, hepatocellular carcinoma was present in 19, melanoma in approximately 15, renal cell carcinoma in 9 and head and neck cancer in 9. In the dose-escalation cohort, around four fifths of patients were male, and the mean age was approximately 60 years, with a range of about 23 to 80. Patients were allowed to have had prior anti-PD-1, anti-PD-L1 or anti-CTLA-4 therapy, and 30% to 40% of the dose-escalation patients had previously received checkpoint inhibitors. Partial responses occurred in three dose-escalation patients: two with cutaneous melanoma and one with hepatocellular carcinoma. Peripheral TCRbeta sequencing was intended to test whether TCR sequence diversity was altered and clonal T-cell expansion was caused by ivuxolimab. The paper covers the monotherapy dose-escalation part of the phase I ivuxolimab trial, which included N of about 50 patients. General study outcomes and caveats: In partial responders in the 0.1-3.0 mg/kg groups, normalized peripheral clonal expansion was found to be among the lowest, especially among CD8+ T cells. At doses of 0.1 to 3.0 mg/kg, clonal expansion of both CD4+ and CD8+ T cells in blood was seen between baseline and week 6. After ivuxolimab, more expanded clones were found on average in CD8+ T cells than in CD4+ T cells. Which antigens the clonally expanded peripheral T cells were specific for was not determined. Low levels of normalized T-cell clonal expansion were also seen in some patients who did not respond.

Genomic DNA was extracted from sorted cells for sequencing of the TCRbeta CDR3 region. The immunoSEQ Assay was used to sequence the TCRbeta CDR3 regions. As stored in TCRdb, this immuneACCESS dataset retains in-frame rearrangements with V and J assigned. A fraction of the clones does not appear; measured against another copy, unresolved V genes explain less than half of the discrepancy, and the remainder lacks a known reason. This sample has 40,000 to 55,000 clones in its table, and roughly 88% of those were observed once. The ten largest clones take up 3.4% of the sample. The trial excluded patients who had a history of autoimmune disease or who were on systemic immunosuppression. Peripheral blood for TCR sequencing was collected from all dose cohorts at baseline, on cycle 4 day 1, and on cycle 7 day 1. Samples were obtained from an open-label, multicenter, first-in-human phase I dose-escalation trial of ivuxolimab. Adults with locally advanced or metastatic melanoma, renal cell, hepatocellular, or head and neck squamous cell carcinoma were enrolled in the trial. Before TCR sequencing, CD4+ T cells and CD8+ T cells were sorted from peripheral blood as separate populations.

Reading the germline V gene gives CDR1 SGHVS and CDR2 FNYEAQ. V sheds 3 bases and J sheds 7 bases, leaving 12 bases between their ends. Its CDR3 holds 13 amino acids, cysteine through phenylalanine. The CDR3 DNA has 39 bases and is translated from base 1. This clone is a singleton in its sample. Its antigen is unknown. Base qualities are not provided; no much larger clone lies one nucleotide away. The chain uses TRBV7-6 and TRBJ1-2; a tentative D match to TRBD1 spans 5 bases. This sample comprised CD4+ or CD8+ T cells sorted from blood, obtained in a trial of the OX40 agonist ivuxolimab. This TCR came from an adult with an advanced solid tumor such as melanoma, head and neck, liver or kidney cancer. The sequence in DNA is TGTGCCAGCAGCTTCTGGTTGGGGGGTGGCTACACCTTC. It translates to CASSFWLGGGYTF.